This is a list of T cell receptor beta chains from one sample in a study of cytomegalovirus exposure and HLA in healthy donors. Generated by immunoSEQ multiplex PCR, the TCRdb table keeps only in-frame clones and is missing some. The table has under 200,000 clones, approximately 81% seen once. The sequencing input was PBMCs. The receptors were gathered from a man in his late teens or twenties in good health and CMV-seronegative. The CDR3 runs from the conserved cysteine through the conserved F or W. A D gene is named only where the DNA matches it firmly. The size entry is marked missing in some rows and otherwise reads once, few, many or a size class.

14 | NA | TRBJ1-1 | TRBV10-3 | TRBD1 | TGTGCCATCAAACAGGGGGCCGGGAACACTGAAGCTTTCTTT | CAIKQGAGNTEAFF
15 | NA | TRBJ2-3 | TRBV27 | TRBD1 | TGTGCCAGCAGTTTAGTGACAGGGCGTTTGGGTACGCAGTATTTT | CASSLVTGRLGTQYF
15 | NA | TRBJ1-4 | TRBV5-1 | NA | TGCGCCAGCAGCTTGGAAGCAGGGGTAGATGAAAAACTGTTTTTT | CASSLEAGVDEKLFF
17 | once | TRBJ1-2 | TRBV18 | NA | TGTGCCAGCTCACCGGCTCTGGGCCCGGGGGATGACTATGGCTACACCTTC | CASSPALGPGDDYGYTF
13 | NA | TRBJ2-7 | TRBV6-6 | NA | TGTGCCAGCACAGGGGACCTCAGGTGGGAGCAGTACTTC | CASTGDLRWEQYF
16 | NA | TRBJ2-7 | TRBV4-1 | TRBD2 | TGCGCCAGCAGCCAAGATCCGACTAGCAACTACTACGAGCAGTACTTC | CASSQDPTSNYYEQYF
13 | NA | TRBJ2-5 | TRBV7-3 | TRBD1 | TGTGCCAGCAGCCCCGGGACAGTAGAGACCCAGTACTTC | CASSPGTVETQYF
14 | NA | TRBJ2-1 | TRBV7-9 | NA | TGTGCCAGCAGCATGGAGATTACCTACAATGAGCAGTTCTTC | CASSMEITYNEQFF
16 | NA | TRBJ1-2 | TRBV5-4 | TRBD1 | TGTGCCAGCAGCGTAGCTGACAGGGGGGCTAACTATGGCTACACCTTC | CASSVADRGANYGYTF
15 | NA | TRBJ1-5 | TRBV7-6 | NA | TGTGCCAGCAGCTTAGGGGGGGATAGCAATCAGCCCCAGCATTTT | CASSLGGDSNQPQHF
16 | NA | TRBJ1-1 | TRBV19 | NA | TGTGCCAGTAGACCCGGGCGGGGGGGCGGAAACACTGAAGCTTTCTTT | CASRPGRGGGNTEAFF
16 | few | TRBJ2-7 | TRBV9 | NA | TGTGCCAGCAGCCCAGGGGAGGGGCTGGGATACTACGAGCAGTACTTC | CASSPGEGLGYYEQYF
13 | NA | TRBJ2-7 | TRBV19 | TRBD2 | TGTGCCAGTAGTCGGGAGGGATCCTACGAGCAGTACTTC | CASSREGSYEQYF
16 | NA | TRBJ2-7 | TRBV10-3 | NA | TGTGCCATCAGTGAGTCGAACAGGGTAAGACTCTACGAGCAGTACTTC | CAISESNRVRLYEQYF
15 | NA | TRBJ1-5 | TRBV7-9 | TRBD1 | TGTGCCAGCAGCCCACAGGGGGCTCGGGGTCAGCCCCAGCATTTT | CASSPQGARGQPQHF
16 | NA | TRBJ2-1 | TRBV11-2 | TRBD2 | TGTGCCAGCAGCTTGGGGACTAGCGGGAGGTGGGATGAGCAGTTCTTC | CASSLGTSGRWDEQFF
17 | once | TRBJ2-5 | TRBV15 | TRBD2 | TGTGCCACCAGCAGATCTCGCGGGCTAGCGGAACAAGAGACCCAGTACTTC | CATSRSRGLAEQETQYF
15 | once | TRBJ2-7 | TRBV6-1 | TRBD1 | TGTGCCAGCAGTGAAGCCGGGACAGGGTCCCACGAGCAGTACTTC | CASSEAGTGSHEQYF
15 | NA | TRBJ2-7 | TRBV11-1 | TRBD1 | TGTGCCAGCAGCTCAATACACAGGGGGCAGGACGAGCAGTACTTC | CASSSIHRGQDEQYF
13 | NA | TRBJ2-2 | TRBV6-5 | NA | TGTGCCAGCAGTAACCAAGCTGGCGGGGAGCTGTTTTTT | CASSNQAGGELFF
17 | NA | TRBJ2-4 | TRBV4-1 | NA | TGCGCCAGCAGCCAAGTCACGGGTTCCGGGGCCAAAAACATTCAGTACTTC | CASSQVTGSGAKNIQYF
15 | NA | TRBJ2-7 | TRBV7-9 | NA | TGTGCCAGCACTAGCGATAGGGCAGCATCCTACGAGCAGTACTTC | CASTSDRAASYEQYF
13 | NA | TRBJ1-5 | TRBV15 | NA | TGTGCCACCAGCAGAGGGGCCAATCAGCCCCAGCATTTT | CATSRGANQPQHF
11 | few | TRBJ2-7 | TRBV2 | NA | TGTGCCAGCGTTAGAACCTACGAGCAGTACTTC | CASVRTYEQYF
13 | NA | TRBJ2-2 | TRBV25-1 | NA | TGTGCCAGCAGTGGACTAGGTTCCGGGGAGCTGTTTTTT | CASSGLGSGELFF
13 | NA | TRBJ1-5 | TRBV7-3 | NA | TGTGCCAGCAGCTCCGACAGAGATCAGCCCCAGCATTTT | CASSSDRDQPQHF
15 | NA | TRBJ2-7 | TRBV2 | TRBD2 | TGTGCCAGCAGAGGCCCTAGCGGGGGGGTGTACGAGCAGTACTTC | CASRGPSGGVYEQYF
17 | NA | TRBJ2-2 | TRBV6-1 | NA | TGTGCCAGCAGTGAACTAGCACCTCCCGGGTATGCCGGGGAGCTGTTTTTT | CASSELAPPGYAGELFF
14 | NA | TRBJ2-7 | TRBV2 | NA | TGTGCCAGCAGCGGGGGAAGGGGAGCCTACGAGCAGTACTTC | CASSGGRGAYEQYF
13 | NA | TRBJ2-5 | TRBV28 | NA | TGTGCCAGCAGCCCGGACAGCCAAGAGACCCAGTACTTC | CASSPDSQETQYF
16 | NA | TRBJ2-7 | TRBV5-1 | TRBD2 | TGCGCCAGCAGACAAACCATACTAGCGGAACCCTACGAGCAGTACTTC | CASRQTILAEPYEQYF
12 | NA | TRBJ1-5 | TRBV18 | NA | TGTGCCAGCTCACCTCCGGATCAGCCCCAGCATTTT | CASSPPDQPQHF
13 | NA | TRBJ2-7 | TRBV28 | NA | TGTGCCATCGGGACTGAAAACTCCTACGAGCAGTACTTC | CAIGTENSYEQYF
16 | NA | TRBJ2-5 | TRBV18 | TRBD2 | TGTGCCAGCTCACCGCCCAAGCGGGGGGGCCAAGAGACCCAGTACTTC | CASSPPKRGGQETQYF
16 | once | TRBJ2-7 | TRBV28 | TRBD1 | TGTGCCAGCAGCTTTGGGGCCGGGACAGGGAATCCCGAGCAGTACTTC | CASSFGAGTGNPEQYF
15 | NA | TRBJ2-2 | TRBV11-2 | NA | TGTGCCAGCAGCTGGCGGCTAGCGAGTGGCGGGGAGCTGTTTTTT | CASSWRLASGGELFF
13 | NA | TRBJ1-2 | TRBV6-5 | NA | TGTGCCAGCAGGCAGACAGCTAACTATGGCTACACCTTC | CASRQTANYGYTF
15 | NA | TRBJ2-3 | TRBV7-2 | TRBD1 | TGTGCCAGCACCCGGGACAGGGGACCCACAGATACGCAGTATTTT | CASTRDRGPTDTQYF
13 | NA | TRBJ1-4 | TRBV19 | NA | TGTGCCAGTAGTATCCGGACTAATGAAAAACTGTTTTTT | CASSIRTNEKLFF
14 | NA | TRBJ2-2 | TRBV4-2 | TRBD2 | TGTGCCAGCAGCCATCAGCGGGACGTCGGGGAGCTGTTTTTT | CASSHQRDVGELFF
14 | NA | TRBJ2-1 | TRBV5-1 | NA | TGCGCCAGCAGCTTCGGGCAGGGCTACAATGAGCAGTTCTTC | CASSFGQGYNEQFF
13 | NA | TRBJ2-2 | TRBV18 | NA | TGTGCCAGCTCATCGGGGGACACCGGGGAGCTGTTTTTT | CASSSGDTGELFF
15 | NA | TRBJ1-4 | TRBV2 | NA | TGTGCCAGCAGCCCACCCCAGGGCCCTCGAGAAAAACTGTTTTTT | CASSPPQGPREKLFF
15 | NA | TRBJ1-1 | TRBV28 | NA | TGTGCCAGCAGTTTAGCCGGGATTCCGAACACTGAAGCTTTCTTT | CASSLAGIPNTEAFF
16 | few | TRBJ2-7 | TRBV5-5 | TRBD1 | TGTGCCAGCAGCTTGATAGGACAGGGTCCCACCTACGAGCAGTACTTC | CASSLIGQGPTYEQYF
15 | NA | TRBJ1-5 | TRBV15 | NA | TGTGCCACCAGCAGAGATCGAAGCACCACTAGGCCCCAGCATTTT | CATSRDRSTTRPQHF
17 | once | TRBJ1-2 | TRBV5-1 | NA | TGCGCCAGCAGCTTGGGGGGGGGCGGGACAATGAACTATGGCTACACCTTC | CASSLGGGGTMNYGYTF
14 | NA | TRBJ1-1 | TRBV7-8 | NA | TGTGCCAGCAGCCCATGGGGAGGAGGGACTGAAGCTTTCTTT | CASSPWGGGTEAFF
14 | NA | TRBJ2-7 | TRBV2 | NA | TGTGCCAGCATGACGGTCGACAGCACCTACGAGCAGTACTTC | CASMTVDSTYEQYF
14 | NA | TRBJ2-7 | TRBV28 | NA | TGTGCCAGCAGTGGGACACTACCCTCCTACGAGCAGTACTTC | CASSGTLPSYEQYF
11 | NA | TRBJ2-7 | TRBV2 | NA | TGTGCCAGCAGATCTTCTTACGAGCAGTACTTC | CASRSSYEQYF